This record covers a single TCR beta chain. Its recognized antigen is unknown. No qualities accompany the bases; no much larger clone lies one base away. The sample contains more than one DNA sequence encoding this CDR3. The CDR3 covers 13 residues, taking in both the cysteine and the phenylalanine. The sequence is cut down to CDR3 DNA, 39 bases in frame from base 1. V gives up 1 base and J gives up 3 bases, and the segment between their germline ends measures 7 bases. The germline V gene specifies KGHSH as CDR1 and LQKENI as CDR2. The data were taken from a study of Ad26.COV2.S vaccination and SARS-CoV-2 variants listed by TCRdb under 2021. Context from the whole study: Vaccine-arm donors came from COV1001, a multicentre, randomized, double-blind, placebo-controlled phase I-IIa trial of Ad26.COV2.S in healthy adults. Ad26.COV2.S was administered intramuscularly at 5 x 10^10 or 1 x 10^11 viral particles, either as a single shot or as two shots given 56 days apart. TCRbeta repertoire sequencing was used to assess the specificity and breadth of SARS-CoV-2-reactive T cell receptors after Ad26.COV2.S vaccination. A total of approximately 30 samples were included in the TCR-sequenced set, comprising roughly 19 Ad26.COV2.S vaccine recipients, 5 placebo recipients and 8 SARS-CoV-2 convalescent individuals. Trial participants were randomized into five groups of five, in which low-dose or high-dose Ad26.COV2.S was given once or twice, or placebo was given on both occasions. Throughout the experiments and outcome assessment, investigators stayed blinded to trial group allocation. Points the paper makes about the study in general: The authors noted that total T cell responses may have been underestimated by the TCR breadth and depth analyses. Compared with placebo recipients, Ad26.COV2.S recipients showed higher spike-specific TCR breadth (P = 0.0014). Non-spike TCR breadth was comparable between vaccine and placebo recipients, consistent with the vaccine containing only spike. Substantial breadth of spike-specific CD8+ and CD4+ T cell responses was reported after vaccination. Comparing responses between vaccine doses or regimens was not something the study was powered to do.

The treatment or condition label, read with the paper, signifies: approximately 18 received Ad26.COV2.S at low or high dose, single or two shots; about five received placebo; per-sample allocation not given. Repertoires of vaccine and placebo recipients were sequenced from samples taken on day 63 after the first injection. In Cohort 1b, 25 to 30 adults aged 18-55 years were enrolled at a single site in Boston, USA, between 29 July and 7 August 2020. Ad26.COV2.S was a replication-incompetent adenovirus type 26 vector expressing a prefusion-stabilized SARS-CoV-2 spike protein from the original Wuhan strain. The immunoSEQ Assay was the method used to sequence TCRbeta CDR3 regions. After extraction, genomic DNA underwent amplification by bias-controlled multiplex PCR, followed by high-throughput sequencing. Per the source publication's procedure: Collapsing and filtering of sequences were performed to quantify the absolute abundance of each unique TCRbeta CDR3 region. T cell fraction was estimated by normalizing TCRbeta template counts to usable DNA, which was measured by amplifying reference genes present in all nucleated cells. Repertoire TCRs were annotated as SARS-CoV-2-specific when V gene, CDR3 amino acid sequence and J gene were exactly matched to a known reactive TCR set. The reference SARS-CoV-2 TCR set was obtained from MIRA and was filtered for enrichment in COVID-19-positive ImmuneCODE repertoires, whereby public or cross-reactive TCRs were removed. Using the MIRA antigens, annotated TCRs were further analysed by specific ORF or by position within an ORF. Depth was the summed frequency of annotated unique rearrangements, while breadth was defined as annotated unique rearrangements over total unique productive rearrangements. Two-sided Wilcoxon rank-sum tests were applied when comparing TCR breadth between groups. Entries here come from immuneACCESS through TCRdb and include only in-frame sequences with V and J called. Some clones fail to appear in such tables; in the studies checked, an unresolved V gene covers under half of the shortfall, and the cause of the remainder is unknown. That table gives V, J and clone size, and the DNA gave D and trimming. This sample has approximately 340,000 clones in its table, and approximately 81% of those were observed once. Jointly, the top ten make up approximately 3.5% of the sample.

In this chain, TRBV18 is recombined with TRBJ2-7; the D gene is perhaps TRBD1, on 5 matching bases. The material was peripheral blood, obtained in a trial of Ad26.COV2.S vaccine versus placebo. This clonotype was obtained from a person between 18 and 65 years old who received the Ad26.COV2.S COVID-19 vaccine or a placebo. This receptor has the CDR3 CASSPRQSYEQYF. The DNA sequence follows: TGTGCCAGCTCACCACGACAGAGCTACGAGCAGTACTTC.